This T cell receptor (beta chain) was obtained from a study of spatial heterogeneity in lung cancer. Study results and caveats: Counts that tracked tumor mutation counts were those of expanded intratumoral alpha and beta TCRs.

TCRdb passed the 5' RACE reads through MiXCR, listing each CDR3 protein once. The data hold 9,100 or so distinct CDR3 sequences, with roughly half observed a single time. Time point specified: sample taken at primary tumor resection. Tumor, nontumor lung or frozen PBMC supplied whole RNA that was sequenced unsorted. Germline V gene data show CDR1 as MNHNS and CDR2 as SASEGT. This CDR3 has 13 residues. With V trimmed by 4 bases and J by 7 bases, 3 bases remained unmatched. With respect to this clonotype: Its antigen is unknown.

V and J are TRBV6-1 and TRBJ2-2; TRBD1 agrees at 7 bases. The sequencing here drew on lung tumor tissue, taken at surgery. This clonotype was sampled from a female donor with early-stage non-small cell lung cancer. The CDR3 region is CASSAPGGGELFF. The CDR3 region has the DNA TGTGCCAGCAGTGCCCCAGGGGGCGGGGAGCTGTTTTTT.